This is a list of T cell receptor beta chains from one sample in a study of cytomegalovirus exposure and HLA in healthy donors. Data came from immunoSEQ multiplex PCR; TCRdb stores just in-frame clones and leaves some out. The sample includes some 150,000 clones, 80% to 90% of them seen just once. Sequenced material: PBMCs. The receptors were gathered from a woman aged 18-29 years in good health and CMV-seronegative. The CDR3 runs from the conserved cysteine through the conserved F or W.

TRBV6-6	TRBJ2-1	13	CASRLYPYNEQFF
TRBV18	TRBJ1-2	14	CASSPGGRNYGYTF
TRBV7-3	TRBJ2-1	15	CASSFGQGEYNEQFF
TRBV7-3	TRBJ1-1	14	CASSPGALNTEAFF
TRBV30	TRBJ2-1	15	CAWSVRGNSYNEQFF
TRBV5-1	TRBJ2-7	16	CASSTPEGTTSYEQYF
TRBV19	TRBJ2-1	13	CASSSAGVGEQFF
TRBV9	TRBJ2-7	15	CASSPGGNWLNEQYF
TRBV11-3	TRBJ2-1	17	CASSSRGGGTAYNEQFF
TRBV5-1	TRBJ1-4	15	CASSPTGGSNEKLFF
TRBV18	TRBJ2-5	15	CASSPAGTSGETQYF
TRBV7-2	TRBJ2-1	14	CASSLVPVRNEQFF
TRBV2	TRBJ2-3	16	CASSVAGGASTDTQYF
TRBV10-3	TRBJ2-7	13	CAITRDRDYEQYF
TRBV18	TRBJ2-6	14	CASSRDSGANVLTF
TRBV7-2	TRBJ2-7	14	CASSTLAGGYEQYF
TRBV25-1	TRBJ1-5	14	CASSLAGSNQPQHF
TRBV28	TRBJ2-7	14	CASRGTGSAYEQYF
TRBV19	TRBJ2-7	14	CASSIVGQEDTQYF
TRBV7-6	TRBJ1-5	16	CASSLEGGGGNQPQHF
TRBV6-5	TRBJ2-1	14	CASSTGTGAQEQFF
TRBV7-2	TRBJ1-5	13	CASSFGPNQPQHF
TRBV19	TRBJ2-3	16	CASSIGSGRATDTQYF
TRBV15	TRBJ2-1	16	CATSSQTVAGLNEQFF
TRBV11-2	TRBJ1-3	14	CASNSRDTGNTIYF
TRBV25-1	TRBJ2-7	15	CASSEYRAKSYEQYF
TRBV7-9	TRBJ1-3	16	CASSLGLQWSGNTIYF
TRBV6-4	TRBJ2-3	14	CASSGLAGADTQYF
TRBV7-2	TRBJ2-3	14	CASSLRGPADTQYF
TRBV7-2	TRBJ2-7	17	CASSSVGYGQSSYEQYF
TRBV7-9	TRBJ2-3	16	CASSSFSGRTTDTQYF
TRBV7-9	TRBJ2-7	15	CASSPWDRGRYEQYF
TRBV7-2	TRBJ2-7	15	CASSLDSGTSSEQYF
TRBV10-1	TRBJ2-3	15	CASSEAGGITDTQYF
TRBV2	TRBJ2-1	16	CASSWMGLAAYNEQFF
TRBV7-2	TRBJ2-7	14	CASSLGLSSYEQYF
TRBV5-5	TRBJ2-5	14	CASSLAGAQETQYF
TRBV28	TRBJ1-4	16	CASSSKAGQGNEKLFF
TRBV7-2	TRBJ2-7	16	CASSLYTLGGSYEQYF
TRBV7-9	TRBJ1-5	15	CASSSQPDSSQPQHF
TRBV30	TRBJ2-1	15	CAWSVRSKAYNEQFF
TRBV13	TRBJ2-5	15	CASSSPTRERETQYF
TRBV5-1	TRBJ1-3	16	CASSPRGTPSGNTIYF
TRBV19	TRBJ1-4	16	CASSIDWAGRSEKLFF
TRBV9	TRBJ1-1	14	CASSVEGQADAAFF
TRBV15	TRBJ2-2	14	CATSREAGFGELFF
TRBV4-2	TRBJ1-5	15	CASSSTGERGQPQHF
TRBV15	TRBJ1-4	15	CATSRTGVADEKLFF
TRBV5-1	TRBJ2-3	16	CASSLGGVPSTDTQYF
TRBV5-1	TRBJ2-2	15	CASSLGPRGSGELFF
TRBV7-2	TRBJ2-5	12	CASSFVGETQYF
TRBV7-6	TRBJ2-7	15	CASSLARGGLYEQYF
TRBV11-3	TRBJ2-1	16	CASSFRGQGAQNEQFF
TRBV7-2	TRBJ1-1	13	CASSLQRDTEAFF
TRBV28	TRBJ2-1	16	CASGPRGGRWGEKQFF
TRBV6-4	TRBJ2-1	15	CASSEQAGGHNEQFF
TRBV6-6	TRBJ1-5	13	CASSRDPNQPQHF
TRBV7-2	TRBJ2-7	15	CASSRTLGSSYEQYF
TRBV4-2	TRBJ1-1	14	CASSSRQGVSEAFF
TRBV11-3	TRBJ1-3	19	CASSPGPGVNSLSGNTIYF